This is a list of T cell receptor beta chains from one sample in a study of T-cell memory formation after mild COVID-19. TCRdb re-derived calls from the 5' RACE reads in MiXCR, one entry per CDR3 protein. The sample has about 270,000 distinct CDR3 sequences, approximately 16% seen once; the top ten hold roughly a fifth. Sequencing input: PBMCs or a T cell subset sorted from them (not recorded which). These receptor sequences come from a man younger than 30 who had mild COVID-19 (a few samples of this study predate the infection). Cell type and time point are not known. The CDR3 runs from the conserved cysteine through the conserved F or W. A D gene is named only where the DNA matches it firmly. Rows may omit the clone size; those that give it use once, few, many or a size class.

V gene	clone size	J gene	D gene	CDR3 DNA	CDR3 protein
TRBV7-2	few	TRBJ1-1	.	TGTGCCAGCAGCCTCCTCGGGGGACGCACTGAAGCTTTCTTT	CASSLLGGRTEAFF
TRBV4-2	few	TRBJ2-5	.	TGTGCCAGCAGCCCATATCCGGGGCGGGAAGAGACCCAGTACTTC	CASSPYPGREETQYF
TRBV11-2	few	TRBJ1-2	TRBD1	TGTGCCAGCAGCTTAGACTCAACACAGGGGTCTGGCTACACCTTC	CASSLDSTQGSGYTF
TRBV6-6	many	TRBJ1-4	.	TGTGCCAGCACTGCTGGCCTACGTAATGAAAAACTGTTTTTT	CASTAGLRNEKLFF
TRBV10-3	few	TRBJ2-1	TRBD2	TGTGCCATCGGCCGGACTAGCGGGGGTGTGGATGAGCAGTTCTTC	CAIGRTSGGVDEQFF
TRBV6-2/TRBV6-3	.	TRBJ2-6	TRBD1	TGTGCCAGCAGAAGACAGGGCTCTGGGGCCAACGTCCTGACTTTC	CASRRQGSGANVLTF
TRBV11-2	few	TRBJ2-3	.	TGTGCCAGCAGCTTAGGGAATAGACTGCCGGATACGCAGTATTTT	CASSLGNRLPDTQYF
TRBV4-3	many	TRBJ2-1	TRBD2	TGCGCCAGCAGCCGCCTAGCGGGGAGAACGGGCTCCTACAATGAGCAGTTCTTC	CASSRLAGRTGSYNEQFF
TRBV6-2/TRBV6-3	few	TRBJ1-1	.	TGTGCCAGCAGAAAAGGGTCGAACACTGAAGCTTTCTTT	CASRKGSNTEAFF
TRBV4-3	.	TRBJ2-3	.	TGCGCCAGCAGCCAAGATCGGGAAGCGGATAATACGCAGTATTTT	CASSQDREADNTQYF
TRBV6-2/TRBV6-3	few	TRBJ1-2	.	TGTGCCAGCAGTTACTCGAGTGGGTTCGGCTACACCTTC	CASSYSSGFGYTF
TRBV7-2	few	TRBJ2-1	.	TGTGCCAGCAGCTCACAGGCAGCGGGTTACAATGAGCAGTTCTTC	CASSSQAAGYNEQFF
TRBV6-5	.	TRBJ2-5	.	TGTGCCAGCAGCCAACCAGGGGCCCCTAGGGAGACCCAGTACTTC	CASSQPGAPRETQYF
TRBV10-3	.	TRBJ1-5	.	TGTGCCATCAGTGGGACAGAGAATCAGCCCCAGCATTTT	CAISGTENQPQHF
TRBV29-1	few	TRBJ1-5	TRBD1	TGCAGCGTCGGGACAGGGACGAGCAATCAGCCCCAGCATTTT	CSVGTGTSNQPQHF
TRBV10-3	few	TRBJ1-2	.	TGTGCCATCAGTGAGGGGACGTCAAAGGTCTATGGCTACACCTTC	CAISEGTSKVYGYTF
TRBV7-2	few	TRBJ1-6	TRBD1	TGTGCCAGCAGCTTATCCAGGGGGCGACCTAATTCACCCCTCCACTTT	CASSLSRGRPNSPLHF
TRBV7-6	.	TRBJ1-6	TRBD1	TGTGCCAGCAGCCCAGGGGGTATCTCCTATAATTCACCCCTCCACTTT	CASSPGGISYNSPLHF
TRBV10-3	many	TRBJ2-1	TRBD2	TGTGCCATCAGTGAACTCGAGCGGGGGGGCCGACGGGAGCAGTTCTTC	CAISELERGGRREQFF
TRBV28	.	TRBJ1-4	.	TGTGCCAGCGCCCGACCCTCGAGTAATGAAAAACTGTTTTTT	CASARPSSNEKLFF
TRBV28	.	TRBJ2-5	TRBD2	TGTGCCAGCAGGAAGCGGGGGGGGTACCAAGAGACCCAGTACTTC	CASRKRGGYQETQYF
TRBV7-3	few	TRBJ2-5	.	TGTGCCAGCAGCACTCGGACACTACAAGAGACCCAGTACTTC	CASSTRTLQETQYF
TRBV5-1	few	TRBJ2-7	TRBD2	TGCGCCAGCAGCTGGGGGACTAGCGGGGGCTACGAGCAGTACTTC	CASSWGTSGGYEQYF
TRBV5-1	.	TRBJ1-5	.	TGCGCCAGCAGAAGGGGTAGGGATCAGCCCCAGCATTTT	CASRRGRDQPQHF
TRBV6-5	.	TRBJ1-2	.	TGTGCCAGCGGCGGGGTGGCGTACGTCTTACACACCTTC	CASGGVAYVLHTF
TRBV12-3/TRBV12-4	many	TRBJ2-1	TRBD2	TGTGCCAGCAGTTTACGGGGGGGGACCTCTTACAATGAGCAGTTCTTC	CASSLRGGTSYNEQFF
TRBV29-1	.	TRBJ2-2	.	TGCAGCGCCATCACAGGAACCGGGGAGCTGTTTTTT	CSAITGTGELFF
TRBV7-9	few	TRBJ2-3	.	TGTGCCAGCAGGCCACTTCTGGACGGGGGGCGCCGCCCAGATACGCAGTATTTT	CASRPLLDGGRRPDTQYF
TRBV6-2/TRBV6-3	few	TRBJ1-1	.	TGTGCCAGCAGTTATAAGGGCACTGAAGCTTTCTTT	CASSYKGTEAFF
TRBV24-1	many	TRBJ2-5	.	TGTGCCACCAGTGATTCCCGGGGATCAATGGAGACCCAGTACTTC	CATSDSRGSMETQYF
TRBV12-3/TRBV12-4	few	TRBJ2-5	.	TGTGCCAGCACCCGAGCCAGCAGGGCAGAGACCCAGTACTTC	CASTRASRAETQYF
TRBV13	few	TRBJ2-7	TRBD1	TGTGCCAGCAGCAGGGGGCAAATCGAGCAGTACTTC	CASSRGQIEQYF
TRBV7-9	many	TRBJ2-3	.	TGTGCCAGCAGCTTAGAACAGGGTGCCGTGTATTTT	CASSLEQGAVYF
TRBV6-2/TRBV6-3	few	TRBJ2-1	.	TGTGCCAGCAGTACCGGACTGGCCTGGGCTGAGCAGTTCTTC	CASSTGLAWAEQFF
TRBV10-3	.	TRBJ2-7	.	TGTGCCATCAGGGACAACAGGGTGCCCTACGAGCAGTACTTC	CAIRDNRVPYEQYF
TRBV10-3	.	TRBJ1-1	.	TGTGCCATCAGTGGCGGGGTGAACACTGAAGCTTTCTTT	CAISGGVNTEAFF
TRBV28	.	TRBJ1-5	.	TGTGCCAGCAGTCCCCCCGAGGGGTTGTGGCCCCAGCATTTT	CASSPPEGLWPQHF
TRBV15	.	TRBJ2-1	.	TGTGCCACCGAAAGCGGGGACAACTACAATGAGCAGTTCTTC	CATESGDNYNEQFF
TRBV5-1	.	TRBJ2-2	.	TGCGCCAGCAGACGACAGACTGACACCGGGGAGCTGTTTTTT	CASRRQTDTGELFF